These 18 T cell receptor beta chains share one sample of origin, sequenced in a study of cytotoxic CD8 clonotypes in ibrutinib-treated CLL. Generated by immunoSEQ multiplex PCR, the TCRdb table keeps only in-frame clones and is missing some. Altogether about 300,000 clones are present, around 76% being singletons, with the ten largest covering approximately 5.6%. The sample was PBMCs, taken at disease progression, from a patient treated with ibrutinib. The receptors shown here come from a human donor with chronic lymphocytic leukemia.

This chain links TRBV5-5 with TRBJ2-5; the D gene could be TRBD1 or TRBD2 (6 bases each). The CDR3 is made up of 14 amino acids. Germline V gene lookup returns CDR1 SGHKS and CDR2 YYEKEE (reference sequence). Trimming left V 1 base short and J 5 bases short, with 12 bases between. CDR3 sequence (DNA): TGTGCCAGCAGCTTGATGGGGGGCACGGAGACCCAGTACTTC. It yields the protein CASSLMGGTETQYF.

The rearrangement uses TRBV9 and TRBJ2-1; tentative D call: TRBD1 (5 bases). Germline CDR1 SGDLS, CDR2 YYNGEE. The V and J ends lost 3 bases and 3 bases respectively, with 16 bases between them. The CDR3 consists of 16 residues. CDR3 protein: CASSEFLGQGYNEQFF. CDR3 in DNA: TGTGCCAGCAGCGAGTTTTTGGGGCAGGGCTACAATGAGCAGTTCTTC.

The genes are TRBV5-4 and TRBJ1-4; D is undetermined. Trimming stripped 4 bases from V and 5 bases from J, with 9 bases between. The CDR3 length is 13 residues. Germline-derived CDR1 and CDR2 are SGHNT and YYREEE (reference sequence). The CDR3 DNA follows: TGTGCCAGCAGCCCTGGACTCAATGAAAAACTGTTTTTT. Amino acid sequence: CASSPGLNEKLFF. The variable domain in full, with the rest retrieved from reference TRBV5-4 and TRBJ1-4, is ETGVTQSPTHLIKTRGQQVTLRCSSQSGHNTVSWYQQALGQGPQFIFQYYREEENGRGNFPPRFSGLQFPNYSSELNVNALELDDSALYLCASSPGLNEKLFFGSGTQLSVL.

A few counts support this clone. This chain uses TRBV4-1 with TRBJ2-7; the match to TRBD1 covers 9 bases. Unmatched junction bases numbered 4, after V lost 2 bases and J lost 5 bases. This CDR3 comprises 14 residues. Germline CDR1 is MGHRA and CDR2 is YSYEKL. The CDR3 reads CASSQWDRVNEQYF. The CDR3 DNA is TGCGCCAGCAGCCAATGGGACAGGGTTAACGAGCAGTACTTC.

This clone was detected only once. This chain links TRBV7-2 with TRBJ1-4; D perhaps matches TRBD1 (5 bases). The CDR3 runs 15 residues. V was trimmed by 1 base and J by 7 bases, leaving 13 bases between them. CDR1 SGHTA and CDR2 FQGNSA come from the germline V gene. The CDR3 loop reads CASSLVRGGAEKLFF. CDR3 sequence (DNA): TGTGCCAGCAGCTTAGTGAGGGGCGGGGCTGAAAAACTGTTTTTT.

This clone was seen a handful of times. The chain joins TRBV19 to TRBJ1-4; 11 bases map to TRBD1. With 6 bases clipped from V and 0 bases from J, the junction kept 9 bases outside the gene matches. Germline V gene sequence: CDR1 LNHDA, CDR2 SQIVND (reference sequence). The CDR3 covers 18 residues. The CDR3, as DNA: TGTGCCAGTAGCTATCTGGGACAGGGGGTCACAACTAATGAAAAACTGTTTTTT. Translation: CASSYLGQGVTTNEKLFF. Complete variable domain (other parts from reference TRBV19 and TRBJ1-4): DGGITQSPKYLFRKEGQNVTLSCEQNLNHDAMYWYRQDPGQGLRLIYYSQIVNDFQKGDIAEGYSVSREKKESFPLTVTSAQKNPTAFYLCASSYLGQGVTTNEKLFFGSGTQLSVL.

The rearrangement uses TRBV15 and TRBJ1-5; D unclear. Germline V gene sequence: CDR1 LNHNV, CDR2 YYDKDF (reference sequence). CDR3 length: 15 amino acids. V lost 1 base and J lost 6, with 13 bases in between. CDR3 sequence reads: CATSRVKGLGQPQHF. The CDR3 nucleotides read TGTGCCACCAGCAGAGTTAAGGGCCTGGGTCAGCCCCAGCATTTT.

The CDR3 protein is CASSQNPYRTNTQYF. CDR3 bases: TGTGCCAGCAGCCAGAATCCATACAGGACCAATACGCAGTATTTT. V gene TRBV14 combines with J gene TRBJ2-3; weak D call: TRBD1 (5 bases). The CDR3 is made up of 15 amino acids. The V and J ends lost 3 bases and 7 bases respectively, with 17 bases between them. Germline V gene lookup returns CDR1 SGHDN and CDR2 FVKESK. Variable domain in full (rest from reference TRBV14 and TRBJ2-3): EAGVTQFPSHSVIEKGQTVTLRCDPISGHDNLYWYRRVMGKEIKFLLHFVKESKQDESGMPNNRFLAERTGGTYSTLKVQPAELEDSGVYFCASSQNPYRTNTQYFGPGTRLTVL.

The chain employs TRBV6-5 and TRBJ1-5; 9 bases are shared with TRBD1. The CDR3 totals 14 residues. Germline V gene sequence: CDR1 MNHEY, CDR2 SVGAGI. Trimming took 8 bases from V and 5 from J; bases not matched to a gene: 7. For the CDR3, the DNA is TGTGCCAGCTCCGGGACAGGGCTTGATCAGCCCCAGCATTTT. It is translated as CASSGTGLDQPQHF.

CDR3 in amino acids: CASSEARGTLDGYTF. For the CDR3, the DNA is TGTGCCAGCAGTGAAGCGCGGGGGACCCTGGATGGCTACACCTTC. The chain recombines TRBV2 with TRBJ1-2, with a tentative D call TRBD1 (5 bases). The CDR3 is 15 amino acids. Germline CDR1 SNHLY, CDR2 FYNNEI. V lost 0 bases to trimming and J lost 6 bases, with 14 bases between them.

The V and J genes are TRBV20-1 and TRBJ1-1; D not certain. V was shortened by 6 bases and J by 0 bases, with 5 bases between the two germline ends. Germline V lookup: CDR1 DFQATT, CDR2 SNEGSKA (reference sequence). This CDR3 contains 11 residues. CDR3 sequence: CSAMMNTEAFF. The CDR3 nucleotides read TGCAGTGCGATGATGAACACTGAAGCTTTCTTT.

The chain employs TRBV28 and TRBJ2-7; D tentatively fits TRBD1 or TRBD2 (6 bases each). This CDR3 has 15 amino acids. Trimming left V 3 bases short and J 6 bases short, with 18 bases between. Germline loops: CDR1 MDHEN, CDR2 SYDVKM. The CDR3 nucleotides are TGTGCCAGCAGTTTTTCGTGGGGCAGGGGAGGCGAGCAGTACTTC. The encoded protein is CASSFSWGRGGEQYF.

The CDR3, as DNA: TGTGCCAGCAGTTTGGCATACTTCGGAAACACCATATATTTT. Translating gives CASSLAYFGNTIYF. The rearrangement links TRBV6-5 to TRBJ1-3; no clear D gene. Germline V CDR1 and CDR2: MNHEY, SVGAGI. Trimming pared 4 bases from V and 4 bases from J, leaving 11 bases between. The CDR3 runs to 14 residues.

A few counts support this clone. CDR3: CASRAGRGEKLFF. The DNA for the CDR3 is TGTGCCAGCAGGGCGGGGAGAGGCGAAAAACTGTTTTTT. V usage is TRBV25-1 and J usage is TRBJ1-4, with unresolved D. V lost 6 bases and J lost 8, with 13 bases in between. Germline CDR1 reads MGHDK; CDR2 reads SYGVNS. The CDR3 spans 13 residues.

CDR3 protein: CASSVRTGPYGYTF. The CDR3 bases are TGTGCCAGCAGCGTAAGGACAGGGCCGTATGGCTACACCTTC. The genes are TRBV9 and TRBJ1-2; 8 positions match TRBD1. Germline CDR1 and CDR2: SGDLS and YYNGEE. V shed 1 base, J shed 5 bases, and the junction held 4 bases outside the gene matches. CDR3 size: 14 residues.

The rearrangement joins TRBV29-1 to TRBJ2-7; no clear D gene. Trimming removed 1 base at V and 6 bases at J, with 7 bases between. Germline loops: CDR1 SQVTM, CDR2 ANQGSEA. This CDR3 spans 11 amino acids. The CDR3 DNA reads as TGCAGCGTTGAAGTCGGCCCCGAGCAGTACTTC. Protein sequence: CSVEVGPEQYF.

The chain links TRBV27 to TRBJ2-7; D unresolved. Germline V CDR1 and CDR2: MNHEY, SMNVEV (reference sequence). The ends were cut back, 5 bases at V and 7 bases at J, with 15 bases in the middle. The CDR3 sequence is 13 residues long. The CDR3 region has the DNA TGTGCCAGCAGTGCATGGACGGCTGGGGAGCAGTACTTC. This gives the protein CASSAWTAGEQYF.

The table lists this clone with a few counts. J is TRBJ2-2 and V is TRBV5-1; 10 nucleotides match TRBD1. The CDR3 runs 15 residues. Germline loops: CDR1 SGHRS, CDR2 YFSETQ. J lost 5 bases, V lost 2 bases, and 3 bases had no gene match. The CDR3 DNA reads TGCGCCAGCAGCTTTGGGACAGGGGTAACCGGGGAGCTGTTTTTT. Its translation is CASSFGTGVTGELFF.